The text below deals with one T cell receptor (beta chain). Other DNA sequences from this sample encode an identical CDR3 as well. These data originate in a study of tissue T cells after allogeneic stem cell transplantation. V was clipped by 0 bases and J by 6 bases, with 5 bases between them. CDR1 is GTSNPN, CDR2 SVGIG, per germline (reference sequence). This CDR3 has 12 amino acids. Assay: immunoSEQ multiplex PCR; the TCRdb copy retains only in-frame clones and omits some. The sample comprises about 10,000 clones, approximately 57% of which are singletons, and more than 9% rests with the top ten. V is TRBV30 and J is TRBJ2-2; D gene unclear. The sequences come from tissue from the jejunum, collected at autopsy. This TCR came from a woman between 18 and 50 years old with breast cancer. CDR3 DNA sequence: TGTGCCTGGAGTGTACGTTCCGGGGAGCTGTTTTTT. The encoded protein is CAWSVRSGELFF.